These T cell receptor beta chains were read from a single sample in a study of regulatory T cells in long-lasting Graves disease. In TCRdb, the multiplex PCR reads were re-called with MiXCR into one record per CDR3 protein. The table records approximately 400,000 distinct CDR3 sequences, about 15% of them present only once. The same data also went into a second study, on T cells in Graves' hyperthyroidism and ophthalmopathy.

The sequences come from peripheral blood mononuclear cells (PBMCs), collected at new diagnosis, from a patient treated with antithyroid drugs. The receptors come from a woman aged 40 to 50 with Graves disease. Both conserved end residues are part of each CDR3. The D gene is left open where the match is weak. Part of the rows lack a size; the others show once, few, many or a class for expanded clones.

size,D,length,J,V,CDR3,DNA
.,TRBD2,15,TRBJ2-3,TRBV28,CASRESGGRVDTQYF,TGTGCCAGCAGGGAGAGCGGCGGGAGGGTAGATACGCAGTATTTT
.,.,14,TRBJ1-5,TRBV28,CASSWGGWEQPQHF,TGTGCCAGCAGTTGGGGGGGCTGGGAGCAGCCCCAGCATTTT
many,.,14,TRBJ1-1,TRBV12-3/TRBV12-4,CASSLLRVGGEAFF,TGTGCCAGCAGTCTCCTTAGAGTAGGGGGGGAGGCTTTCTTT
many,TRBD2,17,TRBJ2-3,TRBV28,CASSFPLAVTSTDTQYF,TGTGCCAGCAGTTTCCCCCTAGCGGTAACTAGCACAGATACGCAGTATTTT
many,.,11,TRBJ2-7,TRBV11-2,CASSVGIEQYF,TGTGCCAGCAGCGTGGGGATTGAGCAGTACTTC
many,.,13,TRBJ1-2,TRBV29-1,CSALPTPRSGYTF,TGCAGCGCTCTTCCGACCCCCCGGAGTGGCTACACCTTC
many,.,12,TRBJ1-4,TRBV10-2,CASSQVKEKLFF,TGCGCCAGCTCCCAGGTGAAGGAAAAACTGTTTTTT
many,.,16,TRBJ2-4,TRBV15,CATSREGLTAKNIQYF,TGTGCCACCAGCAGAGAGGGGCTGACGGCCAAAAACATTCAGTACTTC
many,.,16,TRBJ1-3,TRBV19,CASRTPGRSSGNTIYF,TGTGCCAGTCGGACGCCCGGCAGAAGCTCTGGAAACACCATATATTTT
few,.,15,TRBJ2-1,TRBV5-6,CASSLMSGVEGEQFF,TGTGCCAGCAGCTTGATGAGTGGGGTGGAGGGTGAGCAGTTCTTC
many,.,13,TRBJ2-7,TRBV20-1,CSARQGNSYEQYF,TGCAGTGCTAGGCAGGGAAATTCCTACGAGCAGTACTTC
.,.,13,TRBJ2-1,TRBV6-5,CASGSAPYNEQFF,TGTGCCAGCGGTTCAGCGCCCTACAATGAGCAGTTCTTC
many,TRBD1,15,TRBJ1-6,TRBV28,CASSSGQVNNSPLHF,TGTGCCAGCAGTTCGGGACAGGTGAATAATTCACCCCTCCACTTT
many,.,14,TRBJ1-6,TRBV27,CASTGDVFNSPLHF,TGTGCCAGCACCGGGGACGTATTTAATTCACCCCTCCACTTT
.,TRBD1,17,TRBJ2-6,TRBV5-4,CASSRDRGRGGANVLTF,TGTGCCAGCAGCCGGGACAGGGGGCGAGGAGGGGCCAACGTCCTGACTTTC
many,.,14,TRBJ1-2,TRBV19,CASSTLGRVSGYTF,TGTGCCAGTAGTACCCTGGGCAGGGTGAGCGGCTACACCTTC
.,.,14,TRBJ1-2,TRBV7-6,CASSLEVGIEGYTF,TGTGCCAGCAGCCTAGAGGTGGGAATTGAAGGCTACACCTTC
few,TRBD2,17,TRBJ2-3,TRBV19,CASSIPQAGRRTDTQYF,TGTGCCAGTAGTATTCCCCAAGCGGGAAGGAGGACAGATACGCAGTATTTT
few,TRBD1,14,TRBJ1-2,TRBV5-5,CASSLSPDRVGYTF,TGTGCCAGCAGCTTGTCGCCCGACAGGGTCGGCTACACCTTC
many,TRBD1,13,TRBJ2-5,TRBV2,CATLPGTEETQYF,TGTGCCACCTTGCCCGGGACAGAAGAGACCCAGTACTTC
many,.,16,TRBJ2-5,TRBV12-3/TRBV12-4,CASSFGDRRYQETQYF,TGTGCCAGCAGTTTCGGTGACAGGCGCTACCAAGAGACCCAGTACTTC
many,.,15,TRBJ2-1,TRBV27,CASTRGYSSYNEQFF,TGTGCCTCAACCCGGGGCTATAGCTCCTACAATGAGCAGTTCTTC
many,TRBD2,15,TRBJ2-1,TRBV11-3,CASSFVAGGTNEQFF,TGTGCCAGCAGCTTCGTGGCGGGAGGGACGAATGAGCAGTTCTTC
many,.,14,TRBJ1-1,TRBV6-1,CATRRQDMNTEAFF,TGTGCCACACGTCGACAGGACATGAACACTGAAGCTTTCTTT
.,.,11,TRBJ2-3,TRBV25-1,CASSEFDTQYF,TGTGCCAGCAGTGAATTTGATACGCAGTATTTT
many,.,11,TRBJ2-7,TRBV28,CASSSNYEQYF,TGTGCCAGCAGTTCCAATTACGAGCAGTACTTC
few,TRBD1,20,TRBJ2-5,TRBV3-1,CASSQVTGGGAAASQETQYF,TGTGCCAGCAGCCAAGTCACAGGGGGCGGGGCCGCAGCATCCCAAGAGACCCAGTACTTC
.,.,16,TRBJ1-2,TRBV4-1,CASSQKGRGSDYGYTF,TGCGCCAGCAGCCAGAAGGGTCGGGGGTCAGACTATGGCTACACCTTC
.,TRBD2,16,TRBJ2-1,TRBV14,CASSQDHSGSWDEQFF,TGTGCCAGCAGCCAAGATCATAGCGGGAGTTGGGATGAGCAGTTCTTC
many,TRBD1,14,TRBJ1-5,TRBV12-3/TRBV12-4,CASTLTGSNQPQHF,TGTGCCAGCACCCTGACAGGGAGCAATCAGCCCCAGCATTTT
many,.,12,TRBJ1-1,TRBV2,CASSVGDTEAFF,TGTGCCAGCAGTGTGGGAGACACTGAAGCTTTCTTT